These T cell receptor beta chains were read from a single sample in a study of neoadjuvant anti-PD-1 for oral cavity cancer. Only in-frame clones appear in the TCRdb table, and some are missing; sequencing was by immunoSEQ multiplex PCR. The sample contains about 10,000 clones, roughly 67% of which appear only once. This specimen was tumor tissue, taken after nivolumab (anti-PD-1) treatment. The source is a person between 35 and 79 years old with oral cavity squamous cell carcinoma. Both conserved end residues are trimmed from each CDR3.

V gene: TRBV28; J gene: TRBJ2-3; CDR3 protein: ASRSSTDTQY
V gene: TRBV19; J gene: TRBJ1-1; CDR3 protein: ASKENTEAF
V gene: TRBV25-1; J gene: TRBJ1-2; CDR3 protein: ASSDYEVRGYT
V gene: TRBV9; J gene: TRBJ1-6; CDR3 protein: ASSVVGQALH
V gene: TRBV7-2; J gene: TRBJ1-1; CDR3 protein: ASSLMWGQDTEAF
V gene: TRBV6-5; J gene: TRBJ1-1; CDR3 protein: ASSYSQGSTEAF
V gene: TRBV7-2; J gene: TRBJ1-5; CDR3 protein: ASSPGGGNQPQH
V gene: TRBV2; J gene: TRBJ2-7; CDR3 protein: ASSAGEVNLLYEQY
V gene: TRBV14; J gene: TRBJ1-3; CDR3 protein: ASSRVKGPGNTIY
V gene: TRBV6-5; J gene: TRBJ1-1; CDR3 protein: ASSYAGRTEAF
V gene: TRBV19; J gene: TRBJ2-1; CDR3 protein: ASSGLAGVPNEQF
V gene: TRBV7-9; J gene: TRBJ1-1; CDR3 protein: ASRLDSYTEAF
V gene: TRBV7-9; J gene: TRBJ1-1; CDR3 protein: ASSRAEASTEAF
V gene: TRBV2; J gene: TRBJ2-1; CDR3 protein: ASQGRELGEQF
V gene: TRBV5-6; J gene: TRBJ2-2; CDR3 protein: ASSLWGLDTGELF
V gene: TRBV5-1; J gene: TRBJ2-2; CDR3 protein: ASSFRTGGNTGELF
V gene: TRBV5-1; J gene: TRBJ2-4; CDR3 protein: ASSLPSGDNIQY
V gene: TRBV6-1; J gene: TRBJ1-4; CDR3 protein: ASSDSDRDEKLF
V gene: TRBV5-1; J gene: TRBJ1-3; CDR3 protein: ASSFEEGTSGNTIY
V gene: TRBV2; J gene: TRBJ1-1; CDR3 protein: ASSLRVNTEAF
V gene: TRBV4-2; J gene: TRBJ1-2; CDR3 protein: ASSQEEGQNYGYT
V gene: TRBV5-5; J gene: TRBJ2-2; CDR3 protein: ASSFLRVNTGELF
V gene: TRBV27; J gene: TRBJ2-6; CDR3 protein: ASSLWGSSGANVLT
V gene: TRBV18; J gene: TRBJ2-6; CDR3 protein: ASSPLASGGPSGANVLT
V gene: TRBV11-2; J gene: TRBJ1-4; CDR3 protein: ASRGQGYEKLF
V gene: TRBV5-1; J gene: TRBJ2-7; CDR3 protein: ASSETEGGEQY
V gene: TRBV11-2; J gene: TRBJ2-5; CDR3 protein: ASSLGLKETQY
V gene: TRBV9; J gene: TRBJ1-4; CDR3 protein: ASSISATNEKLF
V gene: TRBV6-5; J gene: TRBJ1-5; CDR3 protein: ASSTGGGQPQH
V gene: TRBV4-1; J gene: TRBJ2-7; CDR3 protein: ASSHFSGREYEQY
V gene: TRBV6-1; J gene: TRBJ2-1; CDR3 protein: ASSVSGLYNEQF
V gene: TRBV6-6; J gene: TRBJ2-1; CDR3 protein: ASRRERLNEQF
V gene: TRBV10-1; J gene: TRBJ2-7; CDR3 protein: ASGPGGSHEQY
V gene: TRBV9; J gene: TRBJ2-1; CDR3 protein: ASSPDRGEQF
V gene: TRBV6-1; J gene: TRBJ2-1; CDR3 protein: ASRGSSYNEQF
V gene: TRBV10-3; J gene: TRBJ2-1; CDR3 protein: AISESSGSYNEQF
V gene: TRBV18; J gene: TRBJ1-5; CDR3 protein: ASSRDRVNQPQH
V gene: TRBV2; J gene: TRBJ1-3; CDR3 protein: ASRGLSAGNTIY
V gene: TRBV5-6; J gene: TRBJ1-2; CDR3 protein: ASTRGGHGYT
V gene: TRBV18; J gene: TRBJ1-2; CDR3 protein: ASSPRTQGRANYGYT
V gene: TRBV28; J gene: TRBJ1-6; CDR3 protein: ASNTGLSPLH